The sample holds one count of the clone carrying this T cell receptor beta chain. Its antigen is as yet unknown. The data stem from a study of T cell repertoires in cytomegalovirus infection. Study summary: Matching HLA type and CMV infection were both indicated by public TCR beta signatures. General study findings and limits: CMV carriers having the relevant HLA were flagged by cumulative public TCR beta family frequency.

The germline gives CDR1 SEHNR, CDR2 FQNEAQ (reference sequence). The CDR3 has 17 amino acids. V was clipped by 1 base and J by 1 base, with 11 bases between them. MiXCR, run by TCRdb on the reads, gives a single entry per CDR3 protein. The sample holds about 830,000 distinct CDR3 sequences, 32% seen once. This chain uses TRBV7-9 with TRBJ1-6, with D unclear. Material: cultured CD8+ T cells from PBMCs, obtained from culture after CMV antigen stimulation. The source is a human donor in good health (CMV status not recorded). Some clones in this sample may be carry-over from other donors' samples. CDR3 bases: TGTGCCAGCAGCTTAGAGGGATCGAAGTCCTATAATTCACCCCTCCACTTT. Translation: CASSLEGSKSYNSPLHF.